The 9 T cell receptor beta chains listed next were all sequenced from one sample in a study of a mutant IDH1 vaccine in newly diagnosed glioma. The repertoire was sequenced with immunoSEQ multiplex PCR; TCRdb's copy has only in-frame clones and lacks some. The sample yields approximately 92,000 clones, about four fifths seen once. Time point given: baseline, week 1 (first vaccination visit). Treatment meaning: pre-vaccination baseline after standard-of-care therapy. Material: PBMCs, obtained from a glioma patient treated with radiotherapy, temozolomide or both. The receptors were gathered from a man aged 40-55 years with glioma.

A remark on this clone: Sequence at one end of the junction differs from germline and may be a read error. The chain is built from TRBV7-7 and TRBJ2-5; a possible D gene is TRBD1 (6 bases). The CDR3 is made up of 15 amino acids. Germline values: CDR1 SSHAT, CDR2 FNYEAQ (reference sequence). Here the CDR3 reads CASSPQGLSWETQYF. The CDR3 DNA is TGTGCTAGCAGCCCCCAGGGGCTTAGTTGGGAGACCCAGTACTTC.

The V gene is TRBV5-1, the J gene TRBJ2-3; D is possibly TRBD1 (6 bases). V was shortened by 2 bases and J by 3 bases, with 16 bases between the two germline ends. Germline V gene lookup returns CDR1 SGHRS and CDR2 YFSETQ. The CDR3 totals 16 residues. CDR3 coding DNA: TGCGCCAGCAGCTTACAGGGAAAAGGCACAACAGATACGCAGTATTTT. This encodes CASSLQGKGTTDTQYF.

CDR3 DNA sequence: TGTGCCAGCAGTTTAACAGGGCTGAACTATGGCTACACCTTC. This encodes CASSLTGLNYGYTF. The rearrangement uses TRBV28 and TRBJ1-2; tentative D call: TRBD1 (6 bases). Germline V gene lookup returns CDR1 MDHEN and CDR2 SYDVKM. The CDR3 contains 14 residues. V lost 2 bases and J lost 2, with 9 bases in between.

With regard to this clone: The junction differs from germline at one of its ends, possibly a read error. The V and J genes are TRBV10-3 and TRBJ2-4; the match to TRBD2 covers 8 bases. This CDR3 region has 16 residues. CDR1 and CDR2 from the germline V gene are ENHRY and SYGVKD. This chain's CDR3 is CASSPRGVLAKNIQYF. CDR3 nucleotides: TGTGCCAGCAGTCCGCGGGGGGTACTAGCCAAAAACATTCAGTACTTC.

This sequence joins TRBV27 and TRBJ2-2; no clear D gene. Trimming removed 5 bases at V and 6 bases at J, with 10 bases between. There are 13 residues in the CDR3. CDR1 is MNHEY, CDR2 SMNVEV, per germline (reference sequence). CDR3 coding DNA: TGTGCCAGCAGTGCCCCCCAGGCCGGGGAGCTGTTTTTT. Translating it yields CASSAPQAGELFF.

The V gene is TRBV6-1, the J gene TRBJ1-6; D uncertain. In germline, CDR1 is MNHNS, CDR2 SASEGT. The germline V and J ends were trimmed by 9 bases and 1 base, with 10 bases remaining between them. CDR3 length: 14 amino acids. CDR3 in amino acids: CASSFRSYNSPLHF. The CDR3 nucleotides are TGTGCCAGTTCGTTCAGGTCCTATAATTCACCCCTCCACTTT.

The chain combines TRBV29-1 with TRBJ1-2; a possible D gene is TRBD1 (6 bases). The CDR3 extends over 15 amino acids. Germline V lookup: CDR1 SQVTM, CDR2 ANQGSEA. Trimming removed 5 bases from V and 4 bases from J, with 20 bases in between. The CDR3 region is CSVPFPETGSYGYTF. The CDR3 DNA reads TGCAGCGTTCCTTTTCCTGAGACAGGAAGCTATGGCTACACCTTC.

CDR3 sequence: CASSSWNRGAYNEQFF. DNA of the CDR3: TGTGCCAGCAGCTCCTGGAACAGGGGGGCTTACAATGAGCAGTTCTTC. The chain joins TRBV7-9 to TRBJ2-1; 8 bases match TRBD1. There are 16 residues in the CDR3. With V trimmed by 4 bases and J by 4 bases, 9 bases remained unmatched. Germline V gene data show CDR1 as SEHNR and CDR2 as FQNEAQ (reference sequence).

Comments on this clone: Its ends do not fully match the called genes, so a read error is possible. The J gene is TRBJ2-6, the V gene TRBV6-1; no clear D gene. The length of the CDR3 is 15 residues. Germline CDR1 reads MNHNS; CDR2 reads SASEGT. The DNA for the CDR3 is TGTGCCAGCAGGGAAGTCCCCTCTGGGGCCAACGTCCTGACTTTC. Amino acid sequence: CASREVPSGANVLTF.